The 8 T cell receptor beta chains reported below all come from one sample, sequenced in a study of patients and donors after allogeneic stem cell transplantation. MiXCR, applied by TCRdb to the RT-PCR reads, yields one record per CDR3 protein. Altogether 900,000 to 1,000,000 distinct CDR3 sequences are present, roughly 18% being singletons, with the ten largest covering 6%. Sequencing was carried out using blood, either unsorted or a sorted T cell fraction (not recorded which). The receptors stem from a human donor who was either an allogeneic HSCT recipient or a stem cell or donor lymphocyte infusion donor (not recorded which). It is not recorded whose cells these are; they may come from a transplant donor.

This clonotype turned up a few times. This rearrangement joins TRBV4-2 to TRBJ2-7, with 12 bases fitting TRBD2. The CDR3 covers 19 residues. V trimming: 0 bases; J trimming: 0 bases; junction bases outside the gene matches: 9. Germline assignment: CDR1 LGHNA and CDR2 YNFKEQ. CDR3 coding DNA: TGTGCCAGCAGCCAAGACCACGCGACTAGCGGGGGACTCTCCTACGAGCAGTACTTC. Translating it yields CASSQDHATSGGLSYEQYF.

The rearrangement joins TRBV20-1 to TRBJ1-5; D gene unclear. This CDR3 is 13 amino acids long. Germline CDR1 DFQATT, CDR2 SNEGSKA (reference sequence). Trimming left V 3 bases short and J 3 bases short, with 9 bases between. The chain's CDR3 is CSAREQHNQPQHF. The CDR3 DNA reads TGCAGTGCTAGGGAACAGCACAATCAGCCCCAGCATTTT.

V is TRBV20-1 and J is TRBJ1-2; TRBD1 matches at 11 bases. The CDR3 loop spans 16 amino acids. CDR1 is DFQATT and CDR2 is SNEGSKA in the germline V gene (reference sequence). J was trimmed by 6 bases and V by 0 bases; bases with no gene match: 9. CDR3 sequence (DNA): TGCAGTGCTAGAGATCAGGGACGGACAGGGGGCCATGGCTACACCTTC. Its protein is CSARDQGRTGGHGYTF.

The chain joins TRBV12-3 or TRBV12-4 to TRBJ1-1; 11 bases agree with TRBD1. V lost 7 bases and J lost 3; bases outside the gene matches: 4. The length of the CDR3 is 14 residues. The CDR3 loop is CASTTDRGHTEAFF. CDR3 coding DNA: TGTGCCAGCACCACGGACAGGGGGCACACTGAAGCTTTCTTT.

J is TRBJ1-2 and V is TRBV25-1, with D unclear. CDR1 is MGHDK and CDR2 is SYGVNS in the germline V gene. The CDR3 runs to 13 residues. V lost 4 bases and J lost 8, with 14 bases in between. CDR3 sequence reads: CASSGDSKGGYTF. In nucleotides, the CDR3 is TGTGCCAGCAGTGGTGACTCGAAAGGGGGCTACACCTTC.

This clonotype showed up just a few times. This sequence joins TRBV15 and TRBJ1-1; no definite D call. This CDR3 is 15 amino acids long. The germline CDR1 and CDR2 sequences are LNHNV and YYDKDF (reference sequence). V dropped 0 bases and J dropped 1 base, with 9 bases sitting between them. CDR3 nucleotide sequence: TGTGCCACCAGCAGAGAGATGAGAGGGAACACTGAAGCTTTCTTT. It specifies CATSREMRGNTEAFF.

This clonotype was found a few times. V gene TRBV20-1 combines with J gene TRBJ1-5, with a weak D call TRBD1 (6 bases). The V end was cut by 2 bases, the J end by 4 bases, with 12 bases between. Germline V CDR1 and CDR2: DFQATT, SNEGSKA (reference sequence). CDR3 length equals 14 residues. CDR3: CSARRGGMNQPQHF. CDR3 nucleotides: TGCAGTGCTAGAAGGGGGGGGATGAATCAGCCCCAGCATTTT.

The chain uses TRBV29-1 and TRBJ1-3, with unresolved D. Germline loops: CDR1 SQVTM, CDR2 ANQGSEA. The CDR3 sequence is 13 residues long. The CDR3 sequence: CSAGSLSGNTIYF. CDR3 DNA: TGCAGTGCCGGCAGCCTCTCTGGAAACACCATATATTTT.